This TCR beta chain was sequenced in a study of T cell repertoires in cytomegalovirus infection. MiXCR was run by TCRdb on the reads, yielding one entry per CDR3 protein. The sample includes about 460,000 distinct CDR3 sequences, approximately 11% of them seen just once. This clonotype was recorded many times. The TCR was taken from a human donor in good health (CMV status not recorded). Some clones in this sample may be carry-over from other donors' samples. Specimen: PBMCs.

The CDR3 here is CASSQGGGAVYEQFF. The CDR3 DNA is TGCGCCAGCAGCCAAGGCGGGGGGGCGGTTTATGAGCAGTTCTTC. The chain couples TRBV4-1 to TRBJ2-1; 9 bases line up with TRBD2. The CDR3 sequence is 15 residues long. Germline V CDR1 and CDR2: MGHRA, YSYEKL. V lost 1 base and J lost 8; bases outside the gene matches: 6.